The 19 T cell receptor beta chains listed next were all sequenced from one sample in a study of blood T cell repertoires in COVID-19. Using immunoSEQ multiplex PCR, the repertoire was profiled, and TCRdb retains in-frame clones only, with some absent. The sample contains roughly 220,000 clones, 65% to 85% of which appear only once. The sequenced sample consisted of PBMCs or T cells enriched from blood (not recorded which). The receptors were gathered from a woman aged 40 to 49 who had recovered from COVID-19.

This clone has just one count. Written as DNA, the CDR3 is TGCGCCAGCAGCTTGGAACCGGGACAGGGGACCTACACCTTC. Translation gives CASSLEPGQGTYTF. This rearrangement joins TRBV5-1 to TRBJ1-2; 10 nucleotides align to TRBD1. The CDR3 consists of 14 residues. Germline V gene sequence: CDR1 SGHRS, CDR2 YFSETQ. V lost 0 bases to trimming and J lost 10 bases; unmatched junction nucleotides: 6.

V and J are TRBV30 and TRBJ2-7; possibly TRBD2 for D (6 bases). This CDR3 has 14 residues. Trimming cost V 3 bases and J 1 base, with 13 bases left between them. CDR1 and CDR2 (germline): GTSNPN, SVGIG (reference sequence). Written as DNA, the CDR3 is TGTGCCTGGAGCGCCGGGACTCAGTCCTACGAGCAGTACTTC. Translated: CAWSAGTQSYEQYF.

J is TRBJ2-1 and V is TRBV12-3 or TRBV12-4; 12 bases fit TRBD2. Unmatched junction bases numbered 2, after V lost 5 bases and J lost 9 bases. This CDR3 is 13 amino acids long. This CDR3 reads CASSLLAGGEQFF. For the CDR3, the DNA is TGTGCCAGCAGTCTACTAGCGGGAGGTGAGCAGTTCTTC.

The chain has TRBV14 and TRBJ1-1, with 9 bases lining up with TRBD1. V trimming: 6 bases; J trimming: 6 bases; junction bases outside the gene matches: 2. This CDR3 spans 12 amino acids. Germline lookup yields CDR1 SGHDN and CDR2 FVKESK. The CDR3 nucleotides read TGTGCCAGCAGACGACAGGGGGCTGAAGCTTTCTTT. Encoded protein: CASRRQGAEAFF.

V is TRBV10-3 and J is TRBJ2-5; 7 bases map to TRBD1. There are 14 residues in the CDR3. The J segment lost 2 bases and the V segment lost 0 bases, leaving 0 bases of the junction unmatched. Germline V gene lookup returns CDR1 ENHRY and CDR2 SYGVKD. CDR3 sequence (DNA): TGTGCCATCAGTGAGTCGACAGGGCAAGAGACCCAGTACTTC. Its translation: CAISESTGQETQYF.

The chain couples TRBV14 to TRBJ1-1; 10 bases are shared with TRBD1. Per germline, CDR1 SGHDN and CDR2 FVKESK. Trimming cost V 3 bases and J 5 bases; bases outside gene matches: 9. CDR3 length: 16 amino acids. This chain's CDR3 is CASSQRQGAGDTEAFF. CDR3 bases: TGTGCCAGCAGCCAGCGACAGGGGGCGGGTGATACTGAAGCTTTCTTT.

This clone was observed once. The chain uses TRBV19 and TRBJ1-1, with TRBD1 identical over 10 bases. Per the germline V gene, CDR1 is LNHDA and CDR2 is SQIVND (reference sequence). This CDR3 comprises 15 residues. J was trimmed by 5 bases and V by 6 bases; bases with no gene match: 9. This chain's CDR3 is CASRKTGGLGTEAFF. The CDR3 nucleotides are TGTGCCAGTAGGAAGACAGGGGGCTTGGGGACTGAAGCTTTCTTT.

This clone showed up just once. The chain uses TRBV5-1 and TRBJ1-2; tentative D call: TRBD1 (5 bases). This CDR3 region has 15 residues. V dropped 0 bases and J dropped 2 bases, with 11 bases sitting between them. Germline V gene data show CDR1 as SGHRS and CDR2 as YFSETQ. CDR3 sequence (DNA): TGCGCCAGCAGCTTGGTCACAGGTGAAAACTATGGCTACACCTTC. Its translation is CASSLVTGENYGYTF.

The rearrangement uses TRBV21-1 and TRBJ2-1; the table's D call, TRBD2, was not checked against the DNA. TRBV21-1 is a listed pseudogene. This CDR3 has 20 amino acids. This chain's CDR3 is CASSTLWAGQSGSSYNEQFF. Here the CDR3 DNA reads TGTGCCAGCAGCACACTATGGGCTGGCCAGAGCGGGAGCTCCTACAATGAGCAGTTCTTC.

The chain links TRBV10-1 to TRBJ2-3; 8 bases map to TRBD2. CDR1 and CDR2 (germline): WNHNN, SYGVQD (reference sequence). The CDR3 totals 14 residues. V gave up 2 bases and J gave up 8 bases; unmatched junction bases: 6. Here the CDR3 reads CASSEGPAGVTQYF. Written as DNA, the CDR3 is TGCGCCAGCAGTGAGGGCCCAGCGGGAGTTACGCAGTATTTT.

V usage is TRBV21-1 and J usage is TRBJ1-5. TRBV21-1 is described as a pseudogene. CDR3 size: 16 residues. CDR3 loop: CASSKAVRGGDQPQHF. CDR3 DNA sequence: TGTGCCAGCAGCAAAGCTGTTCGGGGTGGCGATCAGCCCCAGCATTTT.

This rearrangement joins TRBV3-1 (or the pseudogene TRBV3-2) to TRBJ1-4, with no clear D. V lost 0 bases and J 8 bases, leaving 10 bases between the germline ends. CDR3 length: 14 amino acids. The germline V gene has CDR1 LGHDT and CDR2 YNNKEL (reference sequence). CDR3 in amino acids: CASSQESLYEKLFF. The CDR3 DNA reads as TGTGCCAGCAGCCAAGAGAGTCTCTACGAAAAACTGTTTTTT.

V usage is TRBV5-1 and J usage is TRBJ2-7; 8 positions agree with TRBD2. The germline V gene encodes CDR1 SGHRS and CDR2 YFSETQ. This CDR3 is 14 amino acids long. J lost 3 bases, V lost 4 bases, and 6 bases had no gene match. DNA of the CDR3: TGCGCCAGCAGCGGGACCGGGACTAGCTACGAGCAGTACTTC. It encodes CASSGTGTSYEQYF.

This clone has a handful of counts. The chain uses TRBV5-8 and TRBJ2-1; 9 positions match TRBD1. The CDR3 sequence is 16 residues long. Germline loops: CDR1 SGHTS, CDR2 YDEGEE. V shed 2 bases and J 1 base; nucleotides not matched to a gene: 4. Here the CDR3 DNA reads TGTGCCAGCAGCTTCCACAGGGGGCGTTCCTACAATGAGCAGTTCTTC. This sequence encodes CASSFHRGRSYNEQFF.

This sequence joins TRBV28 and TRBJ2-2; 7 positions match TRBD2. This CDR3 spans 14 amino acids. With 1 base clipped from V and 7 bases from J, the junction kept 3 bases outside the gene matches. In germline, CDR1 is MDHEN, CDR2 SYDVKM. CDR3 DNA: TGTGCCAGCAGTTTATCGACTAGCCGCGGGGAGCTGTTTTTT. As protein: CASSLSTSRGELFF.

The chain employs TRBV18 and TRBJ1-2; D unclear. The CDR3 is 13 residues long. CDR1 is KGHSH, CDR2 LQKENI, per germline. Trimming removed 2 bases from V and 5 bases from J, with 9 bases in between. The CDR3 sequence is CASSPFGEYGYTF. DNA for the CDR3: TGTGCCAGCTCACCATTTGGGGAGTATGGCTACACCTTC.

The chain employs TRBV24-1 and TRBJ2-3; 10 nucleotides agree with TRBD1. V lost 2 bases and J lost 5; bases outside the gene matches: 6. Germline-derived CDR1 and CDR2 are KGHDR and SFDVKD. This CDR3 has 16 amino acids. The CDR3 sequence is CATSDSDRGRGDTQYF. The CDR3 DNA follows: TGTGCCACCAGTGATTCCGACAGGGGGCGCGGAGATACGCAGTATTTT.

The chain is built from TRBV29-1 and TRBJ1-2; TRBD1 aligns across 8 bases. V was pared by 7 bases and J by 8 bases, with 15 bases of the junction left unmatched. Germline V gives CDR1 SQVTM, CDR2 ANQGSEA. The CDR3 is 14 residues long. The chain's CDR3 is CSAASGTGNRGYTF. CDR3 DNA: TGCAGCGCCGCGTCCGGGACAGGTAATCGAGGCTACACCTTC. Drawing the rest from reference TRBV29-1 and TRBJ1-2, the complete variable domain is SAVISQKPSRDICQRGTSLTIQCQVDSQVTMMFWYRQQPGQSLTLIATANQGSEATYESGFVIDKFPISRPNLTFSTLTVSNMSPEDSSIYLCSAASGTGNRGYTFGSGTRLTVV.

The J gene is TRBJ2-3, the V gene TRBV7-6; D may be TRBD1 (6 bases). Germline V gene sequence: CDR1 SGHVS, CDR2 FNYEAQ. Trimming shortened V by 5 bases and J by 0 bases, and 12 bases separated the two germline ends. The CDR3 is 15 residues long. This chain's CDR3 is CASSMQGISTDTQYF. CDR3 nucleotide sequence: TGTGCCAGCAGCATGCAGGGGATTAGCACAGATACGCAGTATTTT. Variable domain in full (rest from reference TRBV7-6 and TRBJ2-3): GAGVSQSPRYKVTKRGQDVALRCDPISGHVSLYWYRQALGQGPEFLTYFNYEAQQDKSGLPNDRFSAERPEGSISTLTIQRTEQRDSAMYRCASSMQGISTDTQYFGPGTRLTVL.